The 6 T cell receptor beta chains presented below share a single source sample, sequenced in a study of post-analysis software for immune sequencing data. Every TCR beta cDNA library bore unique molecular identifiers. MiXCR was run by TCRdb on the PCR reads, yielding one entry per CDR3 protein. Among roughly 600,000 distinct CDR3 sequences listed, around 47% were seen once. For these TCRs, the target antigens are not known. Study results and limitations: TRBV segments more frequent in patients than in controls numbered roughly 5 and included TRBV5-6, TRBV5-1 and TRBV20-1.

The specimen was blood. These receptors all come from a girl aged 10 to 17 with multiple sclerosis.

This chain links TRBV12-3 or TRBV12-4 with TRBJ2-1; no firm D call. Trimming pared 5 bases from V and 5 bases from J, leaving 13 bases between. The CDR3 sequence is 14 residues long. CDR3 DNA: TGTGCCAGCAGTCGTAGTCGAACTGACAATGAGCAGTTCTTC. Encoded protein: CASSRSRTDNEQFF.

The V and J genes are TRBV4-1 and TRBJ1-2; D is ambiguous. This CDR3 is built from 15 residues. The germline gives CDR1 MGHRA, CDR2 YSYEKL. With 2 bases removed from V and 5 bases from J, the gap between germline ends came to 15 bases. Here the CDR3 DNA reads TGCGCCAGCAGCCAACTGAAGGTGGTGGAGTATGGCTACACCTTC. Protein sequence: CASSQLKVVEYGYTF.

The V gene is TRBV29-1, the J gene TRBJ2-2; D possibly corresponds to TRBD2 (5 bases). The CDR3 is 13 residues long. V lost 6 bases and J 1 base, leaving 9 bases between the germline ends. CDR1 and CDR2 (germline): SQVTM, ANQGSEA. The CDR3 DNA sequence: TGCAGCGTGGGAGTCCAGAACACCGGGGAGCTGTTTTTT. This codes for CSVGVQNTGELFF.

Here the CDR3 DNA reads TGTGCCAGCAGTTACTCGAGGACAGGGCATGGCTACACCTTC. Its translation: CASSYSRTGHGYTF. The V call is TRBV6-5, the J call TRBJ1-2; TRBD1 aligns across 8 bases. From germline, CDR1 is MNHEY and CDR2 SVGAGI. This CDR3 contains 14 residues. V lost 0 bases to trimming and J lost 6 bases; unmatched junction nucleotides: 3.

J is TRBJ2-6 and V is TRBV19, with a possible D match to TRBD1 (6 bases). Germline CDR1 reads LNHDA; CDR2 reads SQIVND (reference sequence). With 4 bases removed from V and 2 bases from J, the gap between germline ends came to 12 bases. The CDR3 loop spans 16 amino acids. CDR3 in amino acids: CASSNPGDTGANVLTF. CDR3 sequence (DNA): TGTGCCAGTAGTAACCCAGGGGACACTGGGGCCAACGTCCTGACTTTC.

This clonotype appeared a few times. This sequence joins TRBV7-6 and TRBJ2-7; D is perhaps TRBD1 (5 bases). V was trimmed by 3 bases and J by 3 bases, leaving 15 bases between them. The CDR3 has 15 residues. From germline, CDR1 is SGHVS and CDR2 FNYEAQ. CDR3 region: CASSFMVGVDYEQYF. As DNA, the CDR3 is TGTGCCAGCAGCTTTATGGTAGGGGTCGACTACGAGCAGTACTTC.